This TCR beta chain was captured in a study of blood T cell repertoires in COVID-19. Overall study: From the United States, Italy and Spain came samples of acute and convalescent COVID-19. T cells, B-cell-depleted T cells, or PBMCs provided the cDNA or gDNA that served as material.

This CDR3 region has 14 residues. Germline loops: CDR1 MNHEY, CDR2 SVGAGI. Unmatched junction bases numbered 7, after V lost 5 bases and J lost 9 bases. This clone has just one count. In the authors' workflow: The assay estimated nucleated cells by amplifying reference gene primers. Sequencing used immunoSEQ multiplex PCR; TCRdb keeps in-frame clones, though not all of them. The DNA gave D and trimming, while V, J and clone size come from that table. The table includes some 220,000 clones, approximately 85% detected once. The V gene is TRBV6-5, the J gene TRBJ1-6; TRBD1 matches 7 bases. The sequenced sample consisted of peripheral blood. This TCR came from a man in his forties or fifties who had recovered from COVID-19. In DNA, the CDR3 is TGTGCCAGCAGTCCAATGACAGGGCTTTCACCCCTCCACTTT. This codes for CASSPMTGLSPLHF.